Listed here are 15 T cell receptor beta chains from one sample, sequenced in a study of T cells in Graves' hyperthyroidism and ophthalmopathy. The investigators amplified TCR beta CDR3 regions from RNA transcripts. Primed by the HTBI set, a first-round RT-PCR was run on the TCR CDR3. One entry per CDR3 protein results from TCRdb running MiXCR on the multiplex PCR reads. Of more than 350,000 distinct CDR3 sequences in the sample, around 13% were seen once. The specimen sequenced was blood. The source of these receptors is a young woman with Graves' ophthalmopathy.

In its sample, this clonotype was seen many times. V is TRBV7-8 and J is TRBJ2-3; no clear D. The V end was cut by 5 bases, the J end by 2 bases, with 17 bases between. The germline V gene has CDR1 SGHVS and CDR2 FQNEAQ. The CDR3 is made up of 16 amino acids. CDR3 coding DNA: TGTGCCAGCAGCCCGTTTGTATTATTGGACACAGATACGCAGTATTTT. This translates into CASSPFVLLDTDTQYF.

The rearrangement uses TRBV25-1 and TRBJ2-2, with 9 bases that match TRBD1. The CDR3 is made up of 15 amino acids. The ends lost 7 bases at V and 3 bases at J; junction bases unmatched: 6. Germline-derived CDR1 and CDR2 are MGHDK and SYGVNS. As DNA, the CDR3 is TGTGCCAGCACAAAACAGGGGGCGGACACCGGGGAGCTGTTTTTT. This codes for CASTKQGADTGELFF.

This clonotype was picked up a small number of times. The rearrangement links TRBV4-1 to TRBJ1-1, with no clear D. The CDR3 is 15 residues long. Germline CDR1 and CDR2: MGHRA and YSYEKL. V lost 4 bases, J lost 0 bases, and 12 bases lay in between. The CDR3 DNA is TGCGCCAGCAGCCTCACACGGGCAATGAACACTGAAGCTTTCTTT. It yields the protein CASSLTRAMNTEAFF.

In this sample, this clonotype turned up many times. The chain employs TRBV2 and TRBJ2-2; D is tentatively TRBD1 or TRBD2 (5 bases each). The V and J ends lost 4 bases and 1 base respectively, with 10 bases between them. The CDR3 is 15 residues long. Germline V gene data show CDR1 as SNHLY and CDR2 as FYNNEI. The CDR3 protein is CASSVIGGNTGELFF. CDR3 sequence (DNA): TGTGCCAGCAGTGTTATTGGGGGGAACACCGGGGAGCTGTTTTTT.

There are many counts of this clonotype. The chain combines TRBV5-1 with TRBJ1-6, with D maybe TRBD1 (6 bases). CDR1 and CDR2 from the germline V gene are SGHRS and YFSETQ. The CDR3 length is 16 residues. V lost 3 bases to trimming and J lost 5 bases, with 15 bases between them. The CDR3 DNA is TGCGCCAGCAGCTGGCGGCCGGGACAAGATAATTCACCCCTCCACTTT. It encodes CASSWRPGQDNSPLHF.

This clonotype was picked up many times. V usage is TRBV20-1 and J usage is TRBJ1-1; D might be TRBD1 (6 bases). The CDR3 loop spans 14 amino acids. Germline CDR1 reads DFQATT; CDR2 reads SNEGSKA (reference sequence). V lost 3 bases and J 11 bases, leaving 22 bases between the germline ends. The chain's CDR3 is CSARRVGQTFAAFF. CDR3 nucleotides: TGCAGTGCTAGGAGGGTAGGACAGACATTTGCCGCTTTCTTT.

Many counts were recorded for this clonotype. The J gene is TRBJ1-4, the V gene TRBV28; weak D call: TRBD1 (6 bases). The CDR3 has 15 amino acids. In germline, CDR1 is MDHEN, CDR2 SYDVKM. Trimming took off 5 bases at V and 4 bases at J, with 14 bases between the two ends. The CDR3 spells CASSVGQSNNEKLFF. The CDR3 nucleotides read TGTGCCAGCAGTGTCGGACAGAGCAATAATGAAAAACTGTTTTTT.

The sample holds many counts of this clonotype. The J gene is TRBJ1-5, the V gene TRBV20-1; the D gene is possibly TRBD1 (5 bases). V lost 1 base, J lost 4 bases, and 14 bases lay in between. The CDR3 is 15 amino acids. CDR1 is DFQATT, CDR2 SNEGSKA, per germline (reference sequence). The CDR3 DNA reads TGCAGTGCTAGAGCGGAGCCCCAGGGAAATCAGCCCCAGCATTTT. Translating it yields CSARAEPQGNQPQHF.

Ten or more counts support this clonotype. The rearrangement joins TRBV2 to TRBJ1-1; 7 nucleotides match TRBD1. Germline values: CDR1 SNHLY, CDR2 FYNNEI. CDR3 length equals 13 residues. V lost 7 bases, J lost 6 bases, and 8 bases stayed unmatched. CDR3 loop: CASNPQGVAEAFF. The CDR3 nucleotides are TGTGCCAGCAACCCCCAGGGGGTGGCTGAAGCTTTCTTT.

This clonotype was found many times. The chain couples TRBV14 to TRBJ2-3; D is possibly TRBD2 (6 bases). The CDR3 runs 15 residues. Trimming shortened V by 3 bases and J by 0 bases, and 10 bases separated the two germline ends. Germline V CDR1 and CDR2: SGHDN, FVKESK. The CDR3 region is CASSHGTFSTDTQYF. In DNA form, the CDR3 reads TGTGCCAGCAGCCATGGGACTTTCAGCACAGATACGCAGTATTTT.

Regarding this clonotype: This may stem from a read error, because a much larger clone lies one nucleotide away. The V call is TRBV20-1, the J call TRBJ1-4; D remains unclear. CDR3 length: 15 amino acids. Germline V gives CDR1 DFQATT, CDR2 SNEGSKA (reference sequence). CDR3 loop: CSTRVRGRRNEKLFF. The CDR3 DNA reads as TGCAGTACTAGGGTTCGCGGGAGGCGGAATGAAAAACTGTTTTTT.

There are many counts of this clonotype. V usage is TRBV9 and J usage is TRBJ2-3; TRBD1 aligns across 7 bases. Germline V gene lookup returns CDR1 SGDLS and CDR2 YYNGEE. The CDR3 runs 18 residues. J gave up 4 bases and V 4 bases, and 18 bases lay outside the gene matches. CDR3 region: CASSKQLIKQGTSDTQYF. In DNA form, the CDR3 reads TGTGCCAGCAGCAAACAACTCATTAAACAGGGGACGTCAGATACGCAGTATTTT.

The table lists this clonotype with a few counts. The rearrangement uses TRBV5-6 and TRBJ2-2; D perhaps matches TRBD2 (6 bases). This CDR3 comprises 15 residues. Germline values: CDR1 SGHDT, CDR2 YYEEEE. V lost 4 bases to trimming and J lost 3 bases, with 13 bases between them. The CDR3 region has the DNA TGTGCCAGCAGCCTGGGCGGGGTGGACACCGGGGAGCTGTTTTTT. As protein: CASSLGGVDTGELFF.

The CDR3 bases are TGTGCCACCAACTCGGGACCTAGTGGAAACACCATATATTTT. It translates to CATNSGPSGNTIYF. The chain carries TRBV12-3 or TRBV12-4 and TRBJ1-3; D perhaps matches TRBD1 (5 bases). V shed 10 bases and J shed 3 bases, with 16 bases lying between them. The CDR3 sequence is 14 residues long.

This chain uses TRBV4-1 with TRBJ2-5; D uncertain. The V end lost 0 bases, the J end lost 5 bases, and 13 bases lay between the germline ends. The germline V gene encodes CDR1 MGHRA and CDR2 YSYEKL. The CDR3 is 15 amino acids. The CDR3 DNA is TGCGCCAGCAGCCAAGACCCCCGAGGTGGGGAGACCCAGTACTTC. It encodes CASSQDPRGGETQYF.